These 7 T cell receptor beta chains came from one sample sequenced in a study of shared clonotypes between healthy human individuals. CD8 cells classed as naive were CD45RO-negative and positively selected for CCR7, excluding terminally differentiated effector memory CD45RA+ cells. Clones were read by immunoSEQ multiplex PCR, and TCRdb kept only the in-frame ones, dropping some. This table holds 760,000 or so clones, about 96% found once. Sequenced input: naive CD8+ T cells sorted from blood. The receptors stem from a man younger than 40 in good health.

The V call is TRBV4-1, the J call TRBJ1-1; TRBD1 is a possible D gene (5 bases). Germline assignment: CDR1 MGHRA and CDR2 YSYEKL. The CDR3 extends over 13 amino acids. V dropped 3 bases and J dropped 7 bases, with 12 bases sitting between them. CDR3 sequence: CASSHGTGGEAFF. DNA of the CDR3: TGCGCCAGCAGCCACGGAACGGGGGGTGAAGCTTTCTTT.

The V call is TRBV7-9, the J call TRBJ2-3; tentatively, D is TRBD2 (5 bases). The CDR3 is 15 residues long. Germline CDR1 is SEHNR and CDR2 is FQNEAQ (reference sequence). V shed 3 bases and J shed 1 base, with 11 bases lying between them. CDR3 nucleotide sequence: TGTGCCAGCAGCTTCGAGGGCATGGGCACAGATACGCAGTATTTT. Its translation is CASSFEGMGTDTQYF.

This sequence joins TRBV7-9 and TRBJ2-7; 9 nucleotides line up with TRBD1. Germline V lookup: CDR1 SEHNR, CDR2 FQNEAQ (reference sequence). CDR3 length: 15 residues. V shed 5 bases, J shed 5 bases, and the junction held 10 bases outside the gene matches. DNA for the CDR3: TGTGCCAGCAGCCCTGAGGCCGGGACAGGGAACGAGCAGTACTTC. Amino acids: CASSPEAGTGNEQYF.

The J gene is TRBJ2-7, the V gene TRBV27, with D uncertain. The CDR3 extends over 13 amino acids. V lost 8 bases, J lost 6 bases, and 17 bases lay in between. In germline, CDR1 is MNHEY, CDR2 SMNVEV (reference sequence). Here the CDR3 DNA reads TGTGCCAGCGGCCACTCCAGATCCGGCGAGCAGTACTTC. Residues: CASGHSRSGEQYF.

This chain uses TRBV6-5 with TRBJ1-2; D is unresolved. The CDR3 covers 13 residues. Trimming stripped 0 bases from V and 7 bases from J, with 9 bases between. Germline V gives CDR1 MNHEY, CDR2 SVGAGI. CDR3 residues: CASSYSKSVGYTF. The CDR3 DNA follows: TGTGCCAGCAGTTACTCGAAGTCCGTTGGCTACACCTTC.

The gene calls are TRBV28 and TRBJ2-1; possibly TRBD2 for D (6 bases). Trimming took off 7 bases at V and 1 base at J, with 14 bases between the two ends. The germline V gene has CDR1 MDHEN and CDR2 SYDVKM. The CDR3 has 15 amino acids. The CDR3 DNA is TGTGCCAGCACCCCTTTTAGCGGATCCTACAATGAGCAGTTCTTC. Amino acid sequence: CASTPFSGSYNEQFF.

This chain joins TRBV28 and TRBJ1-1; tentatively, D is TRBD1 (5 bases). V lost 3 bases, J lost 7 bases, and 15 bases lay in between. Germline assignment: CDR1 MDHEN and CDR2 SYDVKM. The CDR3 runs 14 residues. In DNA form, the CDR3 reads TGTGCCAGCAGTTTGGAGGGGACCGGGAGTGAAGCTTTCTTT. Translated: CASSLEGTGSEAFF.